The 4 T cell receptor beta chains reported below all come from one sample, sequenced in a study of blood T cell repertoires in COVID-19. Only in-frame clones appear in the TCRdb table, and some are missing; sequencing was by immunoSEQ multiplex PCR. Among approximately 99,000 clones listed, roughly four fifths were seen once. Sequencing was performed on peripheral blood. The receptors were gathered from a woman between 70 and 85 years old with acute or convalescent COVID-19.

The rearrangement joins TRBV5-1 to TRBJ2-6, with a possible D match to TRBD1 (5 bases). Between the trimmed V and J ends, which lost 2 bases and 0 bases, there was a span of 6 bases. The CDR3 is made up of 15 amino acids. The V gene's germline CDR1 is SGHRS and CDR2 YFSETQ. CDR3 sequence: CASSLQVSGANVLTF. CDR3 DNA: TGCGCCAGCAGCTTACAGGTCTCTGGGGCCAACGTCCTGACTTTC.

This chain connects TRBV7-9 to TRBJ1-3, with D unresolved. CDR1 and CDR2 (germline): SEHNR, FQNEAQ (reference sequence). The CDR3 has 14 residues. Between the trimmed V and J ends, which lost 6 bases and 1 base, there was a span of 10 bases. The CDR3 protein is CASRLTGSGNTIYF. The DNA of the CDR3 is TGTGCCAGCAGGTTAACGGGTTCTGGAAACACCATATATTTT.

The chain carries TRBV28 and TRBJ2-1, with a weak D call TRBD1 (5 bases). The length of the CDR3 is 12 residues. V lost 6 bases and J 9 bases, leaving 12 bases between the germline ends. In germline, CDR1 is MDHEN, CDR2 SYDVKM. CDR3 DNA: TGTGCCAGCAGGTCCAGGGAAACTGAGCAGTTCTTC. It yields the protein CASRSRETEQFF.

The CDR3 nucleotides are TGTGCCATCCTTGTCTCTACAGGGGGCAGTACCAATGAGCAGTTCTTC. This translates into CAILVSTGGSTNEQFF. The J gene is TRBJ2-1, the V gene TRBV10-3; 9 bases agree with TRBD1. V gave up 8 bases and J gave up 6 bases; unmatched junction bases: 14. This CDR3 has 16 amino acids. CDR1 is ENHRY and CDR2 is SYGVKD in the germline V gene.